A selection of T cell receptor beta chains follows, all from one sample in a study of shared clonotypes between healthy human individuals. Method: immunoSEQ multiplex PCR; TCRdb's copy keeps in-frame clones and lacks some. The sample yields hundreds of thousands of clones, around 96% seen once. Sequencing was performed on naive CD8+ T cells sorted from blood. The receptors derive from a woman aged 25 to 39 in good health. CDR3s include the opening cysteine and the closing phenylalanine or tryptophan. D genes are given only for firm matches. Clone size is not always given. Where it is, it says once, few, many or a class for expanded clones.

D gene: .; clone size: .; J gene: TRBJ1-5; V gene: TRBV19; CDR3 DNA: TGTGCCAGTAGTATCCGGGGGAATCAGCCCCAGCATTTT; CDR3 protein: CASSIRGNQPQHF
D gene: TRBD2; clone size: .; J gene: TRBJ2-7; V gene: TRBV11-2; CDR3 DNA: TGTGCCAGCAGCTTAGATGTGAGCGGGACCTCCTACGAGCAGTACTTC; CDR3 protein: CASSLDVSGTSYEQYF
D gene: .; clone size: .; J gene: TRBJ1-4; V gene: TRBV30; CDR3 DNA: TGTGCCTGGATACCCCGCACTAACAATGAAAAACTGTTTTTT; CDR3 protein: CAWIPRTNNEKLFF
D gene: .; clone size: once; J gene: TRBJ2-3; V gene: TRBV20-1; CDR3 DNA: TGCAGTGCTAGACAAATGGGTACGCAGTATTTT; CDR3 protein: CSARQMGTQYF
D gene: .; clone size: .; J gene: TRBJ2-3; V gene: TRBV11-2; CDR3 DNA: TGTGCCAGCAGCTTAGTTCGTGTTGTGGCTTCCGCAGATACGCAGTATTTT; CDR3 protein: CASSLVRVVASADTQYF
D gene: .; clone size: few; J gene: TRBJ1-1; V gene: TRBV6-7; CDR3 DNA: TGTGCCAACAGGTTCAGCAAAGCTTTCTTT; CDR3 protein: CANRFSKAFF
D gene: TRBD1; clone size: .; J gene: TRBJ2-7; V gene: TRBV11-2; CDR3 DNA: TGTGCCAGCAGCTTAGTTAAGGGACAGGGACACGAGCAGTACTTC; CDR3 protein: CASSLVKGQGHEQYF
D gene: TRBD1; clone size: .; J gene: TRBJ2-7; V gene: TRBV14; CDR3 DNA: TGTGCCAGCAGCCCCGGACAGGGCTACGAGCAGTACTTC; CDR3 protein: CASSPGQGYEQYF
D gene: .; clone size: .; J gene: TRBJ1-1; V gene: TRBV27; CDR3 DNA: TGTGCCAGCAGTTTTGGCCGGGGCACTGAAGCTTTCTTT; CDR3 protein: CASSFGRGTEAFF
D gene: .; clone size: .; J gene: TRBJ2-5; V gene: TRBV5-4; CDR3 DNA: TGTGCCAGCAGCTTAGGTGAGGGAGGAAGAGAGACCCAGTACTTC; CDR3 protein: CASSLGEGGRETQYF
D gene: .; clone size: .; J gene: TRBJ2-7; V gene: TRBV2; CDR3 DNA: TGTGCCAGCAGTGAACGCCCTGGCCCGCAGTACGAGCAGTACTTC; CDR3 protein: CASSERPGPQYEQYF
D gene: .; clone size: .; J gene: TRBJ1-1; V gene: TRBV6-4; CDR3 DNA: TGTGCCAGCAGGAGGACAGTGATGAACACTGAAGCTTTCTTT; CDR3 protein: CASRRTVMNTEAFF
D gene: TRBD2; clone size: .; J gene: TRBJ2-1; V gene: TRBV6-6; CDR3 DNA: TGTGCCAGCAGGCCTAGCGGGAGAGACAATGAGCAGTTCTTC; CDR3 protein: CASRPSGRDNEQFF
D gene: TRBD1; clone size: .; J gene: TRBJ2-7; V gene: TRBV6-1; CDR3 DNA: TGTGCCAGCAGTGAAGGGGGTAACAGGGGGATCTACGAGCAGTACTTC; CDR3 protein: CASSEGGNRGIYEQYF
D gene: TRBD1; clone size: .; J gene: TRBJ2-1; V gene: TRBV27; CDR3 DNA: TGTGCCAGCAGTTTATATCTGAGGAGGGCAGGGGGCAGTGAGCAGTTCTTC; CDR3 protein: CASSLYLRRAGGSEQFF
D gene: TRBD2; clone size: .; J gene: TRBJ2-7; V gene: TRBV7-8; CDR3 DNA: TGTGCCAGCAGCTTAGGGGGGACTAGCGGCTACGAGCAGTACTTC; CDR3 protein: CASSLGGTSGYEQYF
D gene: .; clone size: .; J gene: TRBJ2-7; V gene: TRBV28; CDR3 DNA: TGTGCCAGCAGTTCCGGGACGGCAACTTTCTCCTACGAGCAGTACTTC; CDR3 protein: CASSSGTATFSYEQYF
D gene: TRBD2; clone size: .; J gene: TRBJ2-7; V gene: TRBV4-1; CDR3 DNA: TGCGCCAGCAGTCCGGGTCCGACTAGCGCAACCTACGAGCAGTACTTC; CDR3 protein: CASSPGPTSATYEQYF
D gene: TRBD2; clone size: .; J gene: TRBJ2-5; V gene: TRBV6-7; CDR3 DNA: TGTGCCAGCAGTTACTCGCCCCTAGCGGGAGGGCCCGGTCGGGAGACCCAGTACTTC; CDR3 protein: CASSYSPLAGGPGRETQYF
D gene: TRBD2; clone size: .; J gene: TRBJ2-7; V gene: TRBV19; CDR3 DNA: TGTGCCAGTAGGGGACTAGAAGCCTACGAGCAGTACTTC; CDR3 protein: CASRGLEAYEQYF
D gene: .; clone size: once; J gene: TRBJ2-7; V gene: TRBV5-4; CDR3 DNA: TGTGCCAGCAGCTTGGGGGCTAGCCAGTACTTC; CDR3 protein: CASSLGASQYF
D gene: TRBD2; clone size: .; J gene: TRBJ2-7; V gene: TRBV10-3; CDR3 DNA: TGTGCCATCAGTGCTCGAGCGGGAGTCTCCTACGAGCAGTACTTC; CDR3 protein: CAISARAGVSYEQYF
D gene: TRBD1; clone size: .; J gene: TRBJ1-5; V gene: TRBV5-1; CDR3 DNA: TGCGCCAGCAGCTTGGTACAGGGGGCTCAGCCCCAGCATTTT; CDR3 protein: CASSLVQGAQPQHF
D gene: .; clone size: .; J gene: TRBJ2-7; V gene: TRBV27; CDR3 DNA: TGTGCCAGCAGTATCGATCCCCAGCTCTACGAGCAGTACTTC; CDR3 protein: CASSIDPQLYEQYF